The source of this T cell receptor (beta chain) is a study of cytomegalovirus exposure and HLA in healthy donors. General study findings and limits: Within an earlier analysis, most TCR beta V segments proved productive either about 87% or about 30% of the time. A link between a missense DCLRE1C variant and TCR beta V- and J-gene trimming emerged from a later analysis.

PCR was performed using 60 Vbeta and 13 Jbeta primers. The method was immunoSEQ multiplex PCR; TCRdb's version includes in-frame clones alone and lacks a portion of them. Among 150,000 to 200,000 clones listed, less than 90% were seen once. On this clone: Its antigen is currently unknown.

The receptor was derived from a boy aged 5-17 years in good health and CMV-seronegative. The sequenced material came from PBMCs.

DNA of the CDR3: TGTGCCAGCAGCGGAGGGACAGATAAAATCTACGAGCAGTACTTC. Translation gives CASSGGTDKIYEQYF. V is TRBV5-4 and J is TRBJ2-7, with D maybe TRBD1 (7 bases). V dropped 4 bases and J dropped 3 bases, with 17 bases sitting between them. Germline CDR1 reads SGHNT; CDR2 reads YYREEE (reference sequence). CDR3 size: 15 residues.